This entry is about one T cell receptor (beta chain). The antigen remains unidentified. The CDR3 is 15 amino acids. Germline V gene lookup returns CDR1 SGHVS and CDR2 FQNEAQ. Unmatched junction bases numbered 9, after V lost 5 bases and J lost 8 bases. The sample originates from a study of early T cells in non-severe SARS-CoV-2 infection. Findings and limits, study-wide: VDJdb matching, biased toward anti-spike CD8 responses, missed private and CD4 specificities.

Individual cDNA molecules received unique molecular identifiers during library preparation. TCRdb fed the 5' RACE reads into MiXCR, producing one record per CDR3 protein. In the table there are about 59,000 distinct CDR3 sequences, about 12% of which are singletons. The V call is TRBV7-8, the J call TRBJ1-4, with 9 bases that match TRBD1. The sample in question was whole blood, obtained at baseline. The source of this sequence is an adult who was a healthcare worker with PCR-confirmed SARS-CoV-2 infection or an uninfected control (not recorded which). The CDR3 coding sequence is TGTGCCAGCAGCCCTCTGGGACAGGGAGGAGAAAAACTGTTTTTT. Protein sequence: CASSPLGQGGEKLFF.